The present T cell receptor (beta chain) was sequenced within a study of cytomegalovirus exposure and HLA in healthy donors. The study, taken as a whole, reports: Cytomegalovirus association was listed for 164 TCR beta chains. In vitro experiments confirmed that a few CMV-associated chains were specific for CMV antigens.

Profiling relied on immunoSEQ multiplex PCR, and the TCRdb table lists in-frame clones only, not all of them. The sample shows some 83,000 clones, roughly 94% of them seen only once. As for this clone: Antigen: not known.

The CDR3 runs to 16 residues. J lost 5 bases, V lost 3 bases, and 4 bases had no gene match. Per the germline V gene, CDR1 is LGHNA and CDR2 is YNFKEQ. The sequence was obtained from a woman aged 18-30 years in good health and CMV-seropositive. The sequenced sample consisted of PBMCs. The rearrangement uses TRBV4-2 and TRBJ2-1; 13 bases line up with TRBD2. CDR3 DNA: TGTGCCAGCAGCCAGACTAGCGGGAGGCCCAACAATGAGCAGTTCTTC. Its translation: CASSQTSGRPNNEQFF.